This T cell receptor beta chain was identified during a study of T cells after yellow fever vaccination. Germline loops: CDR1 SGHRS, CDR2 YFSETQ. The ends were cut back, 0 bases at V and 6 bases at J, with 9 bases in the middle. The CDR3 sequence is 13 residues long. TCRdb reprocessed the 5' RACE reads via MiXCR and lists one record per CDR3 protein. The sample lists hundreds of thousands of distinct CDR3 sequences, around a sixth occurring once. This clonotype has only a few counts. This sequence was found in a man aged 18 to 30 who received the YFV17D yellow fever vaccine. This material consisted of PBMCs, taken 4 to 5 days after the first yellow fever vaccination. This rearrangement joins TRBV5-1 to TRBJ1-1; the D is unclear. CDR3 coding DNA: TGCGCCAGCAGCTTGGGGGGAGGAGCTGAAGCTTTCTTT. This translates into CASSLGGGAEAFF.